This T cell receptor (beta chain) was identified during a study of Ad26.COV2.S vaccination and SARS-CoV-2 variants. Whole-study context: Within the COV1001 Ad26.COV2.S trial arm, the donor was enrolled.

The CDR3 covers 15 residues. V was trimmed by 7 bases and J by 7 bases, leaving 19 bases between them. CDR1 and CDR2 from the germline V gene are MDHEN and SYDVKM. The data were produced by immunoSEQ multiplex PCR, yet TCRdb's version contains in-frame clones alone and is incomplete. The table lists about 680,000 clones, roughly 90% of them singletons, with around 1.5% in the top ten. Treatment denoted: 19 received Ad26.COV2.S at low or high dose, single or two shots; several received placebo; per-sample allocation not given. The investigators took samples on day 63 after the first vaccine or placebo injection. It was an adult aged 18-55 years in Boston who was the donor. An Ad26 vector that expressed Wuhan-strain SARS-CoV-2 spike constituted the vaccine. Findings and limits, study-wide: Considerable breadth of spike-specific CD8+ and CD4+ T cell responses has reportedly been documented following vaccination.

About this clone itself: Its antigen remains unknown.

Here the sequenced sample was peripheral blood, taken in a trial of Ad26.COV2.S vaccine versus placebo. This clonotype originated in a person aged 18-60 years who received the Ad26.COV2.S COVID-19 vaccine or a placebo. The chain is built from TRBV28 and TRBJ1-4, with D perhaps matching TRBD1 (5 bases). The DNA of the CDR3 is TGTGCCAGCAATTCCGCTCTAGGTGGGGGTGAAAAACTGTTTTTT. As protein: CASNSALGGGEKLFF.